The 30 T cell receptor beta chains below come from one sample, sequenced in a study of PD-1 blockade in classical Hodgkin lymphoma. Every single patient, without exception, relapsed after autologous stem cell transplantation, and brentuximab vedotin exposure varied. TCRdb keeps only in-frame clones here, not all; method: immunoSEQ multiplex PCR. The data hold 45,000 or so clones, with approximately 91% observed a single time. The material sequenced was peripheral blood mononuclear cells (PBMCs), taken at baseline. These receptors were taken from a human donor with classical Hodgkin lymphoma.

The rearrangement links TRBV5-4 to TRBJ2-5; D is undetermined. This CDR3 is 14 amino acids long. Germline CDR1 SGHNT, CDR2 YYREEE (reference sequence). With 4 bases removed from V and 4 bases from J, the gap between germline ends came to 14 bases. The CDR3 region has the DNA TGTGCCAGCAGCCCAACGCTCGTCCGAGAGACCCAGTACTTC. It yields the protein CASSPTLVRETQYF.

The rearrangement joins TRBV27 to TRBJ2-2; TRBD1 matches 7 bases. V lost 7 bases to trimming and J lost 0 bases; unmatched junction nucleotides: 11. The germline V gene has CDR1 MNHEY and CDR2 SMNVEV (reference sequence). CDR3 size: 17 residues. In DNA form, the CDR3 reads TGTGCCAGCACCCTATCCGTCGGGACAGCGAACACCGGGGAGCTGTTTTTT. As protein: CASTLSVGTANTGELFF.

The gene calls are TRBV15 and TRBJ1-1; D is possibly TRBD1 (5 bases). The V gene lost 0 bases and the J gene lost 0 bases, with 8 bases spanning the gap. Germline lookup yields CDR1 LNHNV and CDR2 YYDKDF (reference sequence). This CDR3 is 15 amino acids long. CDR3 DNA sequence: TGTGCCACCAGCAGAGACAGGGCCATGAACACTGAAGCTTTCTTT. It is translated as CATSRDRAMNTEAFF.

The chain combines TRBV5-4 with TRBJ2-7, with D perhaps assigned TRBD1 or TRBD2 (7 bases each). In germline, CDR1 is SGHNT, CDR2 YYREEE (reference sequence). The CDR3 contains 15 residues. Deletions cut 4 bases from V and 2 bases from J, with 16 bases between. The CDR3 DNA reads TGTGCCAGCAGCCAATTCAGGGGGGGGACCTACGAGCAGTACTTC. Translating it yields CASSQFRGGTYEQYF.

The CDR3 sequence is CSVGGAGGPDTQYF. The CDR3 nucleotides read TGCAGCGTTGGGGGAGCGGGAGGGCCAGATACGCAGTATTTT. The chain is built from TRBV29-1 and TRBJ2-3; 10 nucleotides align to TRBD2. The CDR3 sequence is 14 residues long. Germline V gives CDR1 SQVTM, CDR2 ANQGSEA. Trimming removed 4 bases from V and 4 bases from J; junction bases left unmatched: 5.

V usage is TRBV19 and J usage is TRBJ1-5, with TRBD1 identical over 10 bases. The germline V gene has CDR1 LNHDA and CDR2 SQIVND (reference sequence). The V gene end was trimmed by 8 bases and the J gene end by 2 bases; junction bases not matched to a gene: 3. The CDR3 spans 14 residues. CDR3 sequence: CASDGTGGNQPQHF. The CDR3 DNA is TGTGCCAGTGACGGGACAGGGGGCAATCAGCCCCAGCATTTT. Looking up the rest from reference TRBV19 and TRBJ1-5 gives the full variable domain: DGGITQSPKYLFRKEGQNVTLSCEQNLNHDAMYWYRQDPGQGLRLIYYSQIVNDFQKGDIAEGYSVSREKKESFPLTVTSAQKNPTAFYLCASDGTGGNQPQHFGDGTRLSIL.

The V and J genes are TRBV5-4 and TRBJ2-5; tentative D call: TRBD2 (7 bases). The J call may be wrong; the DNA end is better matched by TRBJ2-7. CDR1 is SGHNT and CDR2 is YYREEE in the germline V gene (reference sequence). This CDR3 has 14 amino acids. The chain's CDR3 is CASSLGGAPYEQYF. As DNA, the CDR3 is TGTGCCAGCAGCTTAGGGGGGGCCCCCTACGAGCAGTACTTC.

V usage is TRBV20-1 and J usage is TRBJ2-7, with D perhaps matching TRBD1 (6 bases). The germline V gene has CDR1 DFQATT and CDR2 SNEGSKA (reference sequence). Deletions cut 1 base from V and 6 bases from J, with 7 bases between. CDR3 length: 11 amino acids. The CDR3 protein is CSARGGGEQYF. The CDR3 DNA reads TGCAGTGCTAGAGGAGGGGGCGAGCAGTACTTC.

The chain is built from TRBV28 and TRBJ2-7; perhaps TRBD1 as D (5 bases). V was shortened by 2 bases and J by 5 bases, with 7 bases between the two germline ends. Germline assignment: CDR1 MDHEN and CDR2 SYDVKM. The CDR3 runs to 12 residues. The CDR3 reads CASSLQGNEQYF. The DNA for the CDR3 is TGTGCCAGCAGTTTACAGGGTAACGAGCAGTACTTC.

This chain connects TRBV2 to TRBJ1-5, with TRBD1 identical over 9 bases. Germline CDR1 and CDR2: SNHLY and FYNNEI. This CDR3 is 15 amino acids long. The V and J ends lost 8 bases and 2 bases, in that order; junction bases with no gene match: 7. The CDR3 is CASFSGDRGNQPQHF. For the CDR3, the DNA is TGTGCCAGCTTTAGCGGGGACAGGGGCAATCAGCCCCAGCATTTT.

The chain joins TRBV4-3 to TRBJ2-7; maybe TRBD2 (6 bases). V lost 5 bases and J lost 2, with 13 bases in between. The CDR3 consists of 14 residues. Germline V gives CDR1 LGHNA, CDR2 YSLEER. CDR3 DNA: TGCGCCAGCAGCAAAGGAGGGGAAGCCTACGAGCAGTACTTC. Translating gives CASSKGGEAYEQYF.

The chain links TRBV2 to TRBJ1-1; D remains unclear. This CDR3 region has 13 residues. Germline CDR1 and CDR2: SNHLY and FYNNEI. Trimming pared 3 bases from V and 4 bases from J, leaving 9 bases between. CDR3 nucleotides: TGTGCCAGCAGTGAGGACTCGGTCACTGAAGCTTTCTTT. It translates to CASSEDSVTEAFF.

This rearrangement joins TRBV15 to TRBJ2-3; 13 nucleotides line up with TRBD2. The germline V gene has CDR1 LNHNV and CDR2 YYDKDF (reference sequence). V shed 1 base, J shed 3 bases, and the junction held 7 bases outside the gene matches. The CDR3 runs to 18 residues. CDR3 amino acids: CATSRVGRTSGSTDTQYF. The CDR3 region has the DNA TGTGCCACCAGCAGAGTCGGTCGGACTAGCGGGAGTACAGATACGCAGTATTTT.

The chain carries TRBV27 and TRBJ2-7; the match to TRBD1 covers 12 bases. The CDR3 is made up of 16 amino acids. Trimming took 5 bases from V and 6 from J; bases not matched to a gene: 11. Germline V lookup: CDR1 MNHEY, CDR2 SMNVEV (reference sequence). The CDR3 is CASSTLPGQGAGEQYF. Here the CDR3 DNA reads TGTGCCAGCAGTACGTTGCCGGGACAGGGGGCGGGCGAGCAGTACTTC.

The chain joins TRBV5-3 to TRBJ2-6; D not resolved. TRBV5-3 is annotated as an ORF whose role is uncertain. The CDR3 totals 13 residues. With 8 bases removed from V and 7 bases from J, the gap between germline ends came to 13 bases. The CDR3: CASSISEANVLTF. The CDR3 nucleotides read TGTGCCAGCAGCATCTCGGAAGCCAACGTCCTGACTTTC.

The chain is built from TRBV9 and TRBJ2-2, with 14 nucleotides matching TRBD2. CDR1 and CDR2 (germline): SGDLS, YYNGEE. The CDR3 has 17 residues. The ends lost 4 bases at V and 5 bases at J; junction bases unmatched: 7. The CDR3 is CASSTGLAGGGTGELFF. CDR3 DNA: TGTGCCAGCAGCACCGGACTAGCGGGAGGTGGTACCGGGGAGCTGTTTTTT. Filled out from reference TRBV9 and TRBJ2-2, the complete variable domain reads DSGVTQTPKHLITATGQRVTLRCSPRSGDLSVYWYQQSLDQGLQFLIQYYNGEERAKGNILERFSAQQFPDLHSELNLSSLELGDSALYFCASSTGLAGGGTGELFFGEGSRLTVL.

A single count supports this clone. V and J are TRBV6-1 and TRBJ2-2, with D possibly TRBD1 on 6 matching bases. V was cut by 4 bases and J by 3 bases, with 6 bases left in between. The CDR3 consists of 13 residues. From germline, CDR1 is MNHNS and CDR2 SASEGT. The DNA for the CDR3 is TGTGCCAGCAGTGCAGGGGACACCGGGGAGCTGTTTTTT. Its protein product is CASSAGDTGELFF.

This chain uses TRBV6-5 with TRBJ1-5; possible D gene TRBD1, 5 bases. The germline V and J ends were trimmed by 2 bases and 3 bases, with 11 bases remaining between them. The germline CDR1 and CDR2 sequences are MNHEY and SVGAGI. The CDR3 covers 15 residues. CDR3 nucleotides: TGTGCCAGCAGTTACGGGGCAGGGCACAATCAGCCCCAGCATTTT. It is translated as CASSYGAGHNQPQHF.

For the CDR3, the DNA is TGTGCCAGTAGTATAGACGGCGGCGCAGATACGCAGTATTTT. Residues: CASSIDGGADTQYF. V is TRBV19 and J is TRBJ2-3; D uncertain. The CDR3 is 14 residues long. CDR1 and CDR2 from the germline V gene are LNHDA and SQIVND (reference sequence). Deletions cut 0 bases from V and 4 bases from J, with 8 bases between. Variable domain in full (rest from reference TRBV19 and TRBJ2-3): DGGITQSPKYLFRKEGQNVTLSCEQNLNHDAMYWYRQDPGQGLRLIYYSQIVNDFQKGDIAEGYSVSREKKESFPLTVTSAQKNPTAFYLCASSIDGGADTQYFGPGTRLTVL.

The chain combines TRBV4-1 with TRBJ1-1, with TRBD1 matching 7 bases. This CDR3 comprises 14 residues. J gave up 5 bases and V 1 base, and 4 bases lay outside the gene matches. Germline V gives CDR1 MGHRA, CDR2 YSYEKL. In nucleotides, the CDR3 is TGCGCCAGCAGCCAAGCCCAGGGGGGGACTGAAGCTTTCTTT. Amino acids: CASSQAQGGTEAFF.

The gene calls are TRBV10-2 and TRBJ2-7; D remains ambiguous. Germline assignment: CDR1 WSHSY and CDR2 SAAADI. This CDR3 is 12 amino acids long. V dropped 3 bases and J dropped 6 bases, with 9 bases sitting between them. Here the CDR3 reads CASSEAIPEQYF. CDR3 DNA: TGCGCCAGCAGTGAAGCGATCCCCGAGCAGTACTTC.

The chain recombines TRBV7-9 with TRBJ1-4, with a possible D match to TRBD1 (5 bases). Trimming removed 5 bases at V and 0 bases at J, with 19 bases between. The germline gives CDR1 SEHNR, CDR2 FQNEAQ (reference sequence). The CDR3 runs 18 residues. The CDR3 nucleotides read TGTGCCAGCAGCGGGGACGGGTACCCCTCTGCAACTAATGAAAAACTGTTTTTT. This sequence encodes CASSGDGYPSATNEKLFF.

This chain links TRBV7-2 with TRBJ1-2; D gene uncertain. This CDR3 region has 13 residues. Trimming took 2 bases from V and 6 from J, leaving 10 bases between them. In germline, CDR1 is SGHTA, CDR2 FQGNSA. CDR3 sequence reads: CASSLSPGDGYTF. The CDR3 nucleotides read TGTGCCAGCAGCTTATCCCCGGGCGATGGCTACACCTTC.

This clone was recorded a few times. The rearrangement links TRBV27 to TRBJ1-1, with D perhaps TRBD1 (5 bases). V was clipped by 3 bases and J by 2 bases, with 7 bases between them. The CDR3 consists of 13 residues. The germline V gene has CDR1 MNHEY and CDR2 SMNVEV (reference sequence). The chain's CDR3 is CASSFGQNTEAFF. The CDR3 DNA reads TGTGCCAGCAGTTTCGGACAAAACACTGAAGCTTTCTTT.

This rearrangement joins TRBV29-1 to TRBJ1-2; D might be TRBD1 (5 bases). The germline V gene encodes CDR1 SQVTM and CDR2 ANQGSEA. V was pared by 4 bases and J by 0 bases, with 15 bases between. The CDR3 is 15 amino acids. CDR3 DNA sequence: TGCAGCGTTGTAGAGGACACAAACCCTAACTATGGCTACACCTTC. It encodes CSVVEDTNPNYGYTF.

The CDR3 region has the DNA TGTGCCAGCAGTGTATCAACGAGCACAGATACGCAGTATTTT. It encodes CASSVSTSTDTQYF. The V and J genes are TRBV6-4 and TRBJ2-3; D is uncertain. The V end was cut by 4 bases, the J end by 0 bases, with 8 bases between. Germline V gene sequence: CDR1 MRHNA, CDR2 SNTAGT. This CDR3 has 14 amino acids.

The chain carries TRBV28 and TRBJ1-6, with 8 bases lining up with TRBD1. This CDR3 contains 17 residues. With 5 bases clipped from V and 4 bases from J, the junction kept 10 bases outside the gene matches. Per the germline V gene, CDR1 is MDHEN and CDR2 is SYDVKM. The CDR3 DNA reads as TGTGCCAGCAGTCCGATTAGGACAGGGAAGTATAATTCACCCCTCCACTTT. This codes for CASSPIRTGKYNSPLHF.

This chain connects TRBV19 to TRBJ1-5, with D uncertain. Germline V gene lookup returns CDR1 LNHDA and CDR2 SQIVND (reference sequence). This CDR3 spans 15 amino acids. Trimming removed 8 bases from V and 0 bases from J, with 14 bases in between. The CDR3 DNA is TGTGCCAGTCGACTGCTAGGGAATAGCAATCAGCCCCAGCATTTT. Its translation: CASRLLGNSNQPQHF.

The gene calls are TRBV4-1 and TRBJ2-5, with TRBD1 identical over 7 bases. V was clipped by 1 base and J by 4 bases; unmatched bases: 6. CDR1 and CDR2 (germline): MGHRA, YSYEKL. This CDR3 comprises 15 residues. The chain's CDR3 is CASSQGRGGLETQYF. CDR3 in DNA: TGCGCCAGCAGCCAAGGGAGAGGGGGCCTAGAGACCCAGTACTTC.

This chain connects TRBV19 to TRBJ1-1, with a possible D match to TRBD1 (6 bases). Looked up from germline, CDR1 is LNHDA and CDR2 is SQIVND (reference sequence). Deletions cut 7 bases from V and 3 bases from J, with 12 bases between. The CDR3 loop spans 13 amino acids. CDR3 nucleotides: TGTGCCAGTAAACAACAGGGTTACACTGAAGCTTTCTTT. Protein sequence: CASKQQGYTEAFF.